This T cell receptor (beta chain) was recovered during a study of blood T cell dynamics during melanoma immunotherapy. The repertoire was sequenced with immunoSEQ multiplex PCR; TCRdb's copy has only in-frame clones and lacks some. The sample shows several thousand clones, 81% of them seen only once. Described time point: pre-treatment baseline. Samples come from before therapy and from week 3 after the first blockade cycle. Whole-study results and caveats: The study could not tell melanoma-specific clones from general immune activation.

In regard to this clone: What it binds is not known.

The V and J ends lost 0 bases and 5 bases respectively, with 13 bases between them. The CDR3 totals 15 residues. Germline V gene lookup returns CDR1 LGHNA and CDR2 YNFKEQ. The starting material was blood, obtained from a patient treated with checkpoint blockade. The source is a human donor with melanoma. The chain combines TRBV4-2 with TRBJ1-2; D gene unclear. CDR3 sequence (DNA): TGTGCCAGCAGCCAAGATTTAGGGCAAGGATATGGCTACACCTTC. It is translated as CASSQDLGQGYGYTF.